The TCR beta chain described here comes from a study of radiotherapy plus CTLA-4 blockade in lung cancer. Profiling relied on immunoSEQ multiplex PCR, and the TCRdb table lists in-frame clones only, not all of them. The sample consists of roughly 90,000 clones, just over 85% of them appearing once. On this clone: Its target is not known.

Trimming left V 10 bases short and J 5 bases short, with 15 bases between. The CDR3 loop spans 13 amino acids. CDR1 SNHLY and CDR2 FYNNEI come from the germline V gene. Study outcomes and limitations: Response, reportedly, was best predicted by interferon-beta along with early blood T cell clone dynamics.

The material was peripheral blood, obtained from a patient treated with radiotherapy plus ipilimumab. This clonotype was sampled from a human donor with non-small cell lung cancer that progressed on radiotherapy plus ipilimumab. The rearrangement uses TRBV2 and TRBJ2-1; D ambiguous. In DNA, the CDR3 is TGTGCCACCCAGTGGGCAAAGAACAATGAGCAGTTCTTC. Amino acid sequence: CATQWAKNNEQFF.